Below, one T cell receptor beta chain is given with its context. The antigen remains undetermined. Germline V gives CDR1 SGHRS, CDR2 YFSETQ. This CDR3 comprises 14 residues. With V trimmed by 4 bases and J by 4 bases, 4 bases remained unmatched. Using immunoSEQ multiplex PCR, the repertoire was profiled, and TCRdb retains in-frame clones only, with some absent. The table shows 470,000 or so clones, with 70% to 85% occurring only once. The entry originates in a study of shared clonotypes between healthy human individuals. General study results and limits: It was the few donors that limited the genetic and exposure-history diversity represented.

Within Nashville, Tennessee resided all donors, each a Caucasian adult. Unsorted samples, those not sorted, used roughly 100 million PBMCs for genomic DNA. Sequencing input: PBMCs. The clonotype comes from a woman in her thirties or forties in good health. Some clones in this sample may be carry-over from other donors' samples. The genes are TRBV5-1 and TRBJ2-5; 10 positions match TRBD1. The CDR3 loop reads CASSPGTGVETQYF. For the CDR3, the DNA is TGCGCCAGCAGCCCCGGGACAGGGGTAGAGACCCAGTACTTC.